A single T cell receptor (beta chain) is shown here with its context. Its specificity is not known. The data originate from a study of CXCR3-negative and CXCR3-positive naive CD8 T cells. Germline CDR1 and CDR2: SGHKS and YYEKEE (reference sequence). This CDR3 has 18 residues. Via 5' RACE with UMI labels, TRB cDNA libraries were prepared. TCRdb re-called the 5' RACE reads and shows each CDR3 protein once, DNA omitted. The table lists 130,000 or so distinct CDR3 sequences, with 0.45% to 0.55% in the top ten. The study, taken as a whole, reports: The study found more hydrophobic TRB CDR3s in CXCR3-positive naive cells than in CXCR3-negative naive cells.

The TCR comes from a human donor in good health. Some clones in this sample may be carry-over from other donors' samples. The chain combines TRBV5-5 with TRBJ2-7; TCRdb reports TRBD1, a call that lacks DNA to check it against. The sequenced material came from naive CXCR3- CD8+ T cells from blood. Indicated subset: CD45RO-CCR7+CD27+CD95- naive CD8+ T cells lacking CXCR3 (TNR3-). The CDR3 loop reads CASSLAVRLNPPTGEQYF.